The 21 T cell receptor beta chains below come from one sample, sequenced in a study of cytomegalovirus exposure and HLA in healthy donors. Generated by immunoSEQ multiplex PCR, the TCRdb table keeps only in-frame clones and is missing some. The sample has approximately 220,000 clones; about 87% are singletons. The specimen was PBMCs. The source of these receptors is a man aged 18 to 30 in good health and CMV-seronegative.

The genes are TRBV4-1 and TRBJ2-2; 7 bases agree with TRBD1. Germline lookup yields CDR1 MGHRA and CDR2 YSYEKL. Trimming at V came to 4 bases and at J to 6 bases, leaving 8 bases not matched to a gene. The CDR3 loop spans 15 amino acids. The CDR3 DNA is TGCGCCAGCAGCCGAAACAGGGGCGGTGCCGGGGAGCTGTTTTTT. Its translation is CASSRNRGGAGELFF.

The chain links TRBV28 to TRBJ1-2, with 7 bases that match TRBD1. The CDR3 is 11 residues long. Germline trimming cut 5 bases from V and 10 bases from J; bases unmatched to any gene: 4. Germline CDR1 MDHEN, CDR2 SYDVKM. DNA for the CDR3: TGTGCCAGCAGTGCCGACAGGGCCTACACCTTC. It is translated as CASSADRAYTF.

The chain links TRBV28 to TRBJ2-7; D is possibly TRBD1 (6 bases). V was shortened by 9 bases and J by 3 bases, with 24 bases between the two germline ends. Germline values: CDR1 MDHEN, CDR2 SYDVKM. This CDR3 spans 16 amino acids. CDR3 DNA sequence: TGTGCCAGTTCACCAATCCGACAGGTGGTGGTCTACGAGCAGTACTTC. It yields the protein CASSPIRQVVVYEQYF.

The rearrangement joins TRBV4-1 to TRBJ2-1; D not certain. Per germline, CDR1 MGHRA and CDR2 YSYEKL. Trimming removed 0 bases from V and 5 bases from J, with 11 bases in between. The CDR3 runs to 15 residues. The CDR3 DNA reads as TGCGCCAGCAGCCAAGAGGGCCTCCTCAACAATGAGCAGTTCTTC. Residues: CASSQEGLLNNEQFF.

This chain connects TRBV2 to TRBJ1-5; possible D gene TRBD1, 5 bases. V was pared by 0 bases and J by 5 bases, with 8 bases between. CDR3 length: 14 amino acids. Germline V gene lookup returns CDR1 SNHLY and CDR2 FYNNEI. CDR3 sequence reads: CASSEAVRDQPQHF. The CDR3 nucleotides read TGTGCCAGCAGTGAAGCTGTCAGGGATCAGCCCCAGCATTTT.

The chain employs TRBV9 and TRBJ2-3; 7 nucleotides agree with TRBD1. This CDR3 has 16 residues. J was trimmed by 3 bases and V by 4 bases; bases with no gene match: 11. CDR1 is SGDLS and CDR2 is YYNGEE in the germline V gene. Written as DNA, the CDR3 is TGTGCCAGCAGCCCCACGTCGGGACAGACAACAGATACGCAGTATTTT. This codes for CASSPTSGQTTDTQYF.

The chain links TRBV4-1 to TRBJ2-1; 10 bases match TRBD2. After removal of 5 bases from V and 5 bases from J, the junction contained 6 bases not matched to a gene. The germline V gene has CDR1 MGHRA and CDR2 YSYEKL. The CDR3 runs 15 residues. This CDR3 is CASSGRTSGHNEQFF. The CDR3, as DNA: TGCGCCAGCAGCGGGAGGACTAGCGGACACAATGAGCAGTTCTTC.

This chain connects TRBV4-3 to TRBJ1-1; D unresolved. The CDR3 is 15 amino acids. Germline assignment: CDR1 LGHNA and CDR2 YSLEER. V was trimmed by 1 base and J by 3 bases, leaving 12 bases between them. The DNA of the CDR3 is TGCGCCAGCAGCCAAGTTACAACCGAGGACACTGAAGCTTTCTTT. This gives the protein CASSQVTTEDTEAFF.

The chain links TRBV4-3 to TRBJ1-4; possibly TRBD1 for D (6 bases). This CDR3 is built from 15 residues. From germline, CDR1 is LGHNA and CDR2 YSLEER. The ends were cut back, 1 base at V and 8 bases at J, with 14 bases in the middle. This CDR3 reads CASSQVTGSHEKLFF. CDR3 sequence (DNA): TGCGCCAGCAGCCAAGTGACAGGCAGTCACGAAAAACTGTTTTTT.

The chain couples TRBV28 to TRBJ1-2, with a weak D call TRBD1 (5 bases). This CDR3 region has 15 residues. V lost 2 bases and J lost 4, with 14 bases in between. Germline V gene lookup returns CDR1 MDHEN and CDR2 SYDVKM. Here the CDR3 DNA reads TGTGCCAGCAGTTTACTCCAGGGTTATACCTATGGCTACACCTTC. This encodes CASSLLQGYTYGYTF.

V gene TRBV28 combines with J gene TRBJ2-7; 8 nucleotides match TRBD2. Looked up from germline, CDR1 is MDHEN and CDR2 is SYDVKM. Trimming removed 7 bases from V and 4 bases from J; junction bases left unmatched: 3. The CDR3 is 12 amino acids. The DNA of the CDR3 is TGTGCCAGCAAGGGCGGGGGGTACGAGCAGTACTTC. Amino acid sequence: CASKGGGYEQYF.

The genes are TRBV2 and TRBJ2-7; perhaps TRBD2 as D (5 bases). Germline assignment: CDR1 SNHLY and CDR2 FYNNEI. V was clipped by 3 bases and J by 7 bases, with 7 bases between them. CDR3 length: 11 amino acids. CDR3 protein: CASSDPGEQYF. The CDR3 bases are TGTGCCAGCAGTGACCCGGGGGAGCAGTACTTC.

The chain uses TRBV20-1 and TRBJ1-5; the match to TRBD1 covers 9 bases. CDR1 and CDR2 from the germline V gene are DFQATT and SNEGSKA (reference sequence). The CDR3 runs 11 residues. With 6 bases clipped from V and 9 bases from J, the junction kept 3 bases outside the gene matches. The CDR3 DNA reads as TGCAGTGCGGGACAGGGACTGCCCCAGCATTTT. Its translation is CSAGQGLPQHF.

V is TRBV28 and J is TRBJ2-1; the match to TRBD1 covers 8 bases. Per the germline V gene, CDR1 is MDHEN and CDR2 is SYDVKM. The CDR3 loop spans 15 amino acids. Unmatched junction bases numbered 14, after V lost 1 base and J lost 15 bases. CDR3 bases: TGTGCCAGCAGTTTATCAGAACAGGGGGAAGGTGAGGGGTTCTTC. Translated, it gives CASSLSEQGEGEGFF.

The chain uses TRBV10-3 and TRBJ2-1; 7 positions agree with TRBD1. The CDR3 extends over 13 amino acids. Germline V gene sequence: CDR1 ENHRY, CDR2 SYGVKD. The ends lost 2 bases at V and 7 bases at J; junction bases unmatched: 2. This CDR3 reads CAISEDRENEQFF. In DNA form, the CDR3 reads TGTGCCATCAGTGAGGACAGGGAGAATGAGCAGTTCTTC.

The V gene is TRBV7-6, the J gene TRBJ2-7, with TRBD1 as a possible D gene (6 bases). This CDR3 has 11 amino acids. Trimming left V 6 bases short and J 3 bases short, with 6 bases between. Germline V CDR1 and CDR2: SGHVS, FNYEAQ. The CDR3 sequence is CASRQGYEQYF. The CDR3 coding sequence is TGTGCCAGCAGACAGGGCTACGAGCAGTACTTC. The complete variable domain, with remaining parts taken from reference TRBV7-6 and TRBJ2-7, reads GAGVSQSPRYKVTKRGQDVALRCDPISGHVSLYWYRQALGQGPEFLTYFNYEAQQDKSGLPNDRFSAERPEGSISTLTIQRTEQRDSAMYRCASRQGYEQYFGPGTRLTVT.

J is TRBJ2-5 and V is TRBV23-1; the D is unclear. TRBV23-1 is annotated as an ORF whose role is uncertain. Between the trimmed V and J ends, which lost 3 bases and 9 bases, there was a span of 23 bases. There are 16 residues in the CDR3. The CDR3 coding sequence is TGCGCCAGCAGTCAGAAAACAGAACCTGGTGGGTGGGCCCAGTACTTC. Protein: CASSQKTEPGGWAQYF.

The rearrangement links TRBV5-4 to TRBJ1-5, with D perhaps TRBD1 (6 bases). V lost 3 bases to trimming and J lost 0 bases, with 19 bases between them. CDR3 length equals 18 residues. CDR1 is SGHNT, CDR2 YYREEE, per germline (reference sequence). The CDR3 DNA follows: TGTGCCAGCAGCTATAGCGCCAAGGGGGGGTATAGCAATCAGCCCCAGCATTTT. Translation: CASSYSAKGGYSNQPQHF.

The J gene is TRBJ1-2, the V gene TRBV7-2; no definite D call. Germline V gives CDR1 SGHTA, CDR2 FQGNSA. The CDR3 extends over 15 amino acids. Trimming pared 0 bases from V and 4 bases from J, leaving 12 bases between. The chain's CDR3 is CASSLARIQVYGYTF. CDR3 nucleotides: TGTGCCAGCAGCTTAGCGAGGATTCAAGTCTATGGCTACACCTTC.

This chain links TRBV6-1 with TRBJ1-5; a possible D gene is TRBD1 (6 bases). This CDR3 region has 15 residues. Per the germline V gene, CDR1 is MNHNS and CDR2 is SASEGT. The V gene lost 6 bases and the J gene lost 5 bases, with 17 bases spanning the gap. The CDR3 DNA follows: TGTGCCAGCAGGACCTTCATACAGGGCGATCAGCCCCAGCATTTT. Translation: CASRTFIQGDQPQHF.

In its sample, this clone was seen once. The chain has TRBV9 and TRBJ1-3, with 7 bases aligning to TRBD1. V trimming: 2 bases; J trimming: 2 bases; junction bases outside the gene matches: 13. The CDR3 extends over 18 amino acids. The V gene's germline CDR1 is SGDLS and CDR2 YYNGEE. This chain's CDR3 is CASSVQVQTGIAGNTIYF. CDR3 bases: TGTGCCAGCAGCGTGCAAGTACAGACAGGGATAGCTGGAAACACCATATATTTT.